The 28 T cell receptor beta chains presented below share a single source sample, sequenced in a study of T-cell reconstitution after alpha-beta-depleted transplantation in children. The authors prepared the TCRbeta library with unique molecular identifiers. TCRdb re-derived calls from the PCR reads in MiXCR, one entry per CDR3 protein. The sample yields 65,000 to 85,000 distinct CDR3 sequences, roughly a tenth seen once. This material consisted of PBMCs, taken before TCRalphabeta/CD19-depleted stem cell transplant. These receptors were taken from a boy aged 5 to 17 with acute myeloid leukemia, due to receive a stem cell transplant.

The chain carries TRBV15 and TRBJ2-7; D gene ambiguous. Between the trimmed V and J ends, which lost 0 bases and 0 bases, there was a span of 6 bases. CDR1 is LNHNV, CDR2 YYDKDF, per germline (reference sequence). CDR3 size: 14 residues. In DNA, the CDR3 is TGTGCCACCAGCAGAGACAGTGCCTCCTACGAGCAGTACTTC. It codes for CATSRDSASYEQYF.

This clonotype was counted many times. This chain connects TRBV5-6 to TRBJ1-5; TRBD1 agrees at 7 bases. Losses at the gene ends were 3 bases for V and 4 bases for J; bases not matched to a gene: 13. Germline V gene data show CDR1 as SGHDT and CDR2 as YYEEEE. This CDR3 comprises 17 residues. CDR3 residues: CASSSYTGTARNQPQHF. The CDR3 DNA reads TGTGCCAGCAGCTCGTACACCGGGACAGCGCGTAATCAGCCCCAGCATTTT.

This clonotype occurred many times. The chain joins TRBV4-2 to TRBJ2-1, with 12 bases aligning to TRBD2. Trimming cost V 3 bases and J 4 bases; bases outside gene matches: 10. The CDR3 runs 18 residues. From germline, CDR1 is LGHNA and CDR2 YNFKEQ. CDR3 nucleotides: TGTGCCAGCAGCCAGCTAGGGCCGGGGACTAGCGGGTACAATGAGCAGTTCTTC. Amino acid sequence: CASSQLGPGTSGYNEQFF.

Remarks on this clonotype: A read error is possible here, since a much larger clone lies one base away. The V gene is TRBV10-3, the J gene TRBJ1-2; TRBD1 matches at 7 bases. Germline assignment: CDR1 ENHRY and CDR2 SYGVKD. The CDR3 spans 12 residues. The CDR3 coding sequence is TGTGCCATCGGACAGGTTAACTATAGCTACACCTTC. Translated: CAIGQVNYSYTF.

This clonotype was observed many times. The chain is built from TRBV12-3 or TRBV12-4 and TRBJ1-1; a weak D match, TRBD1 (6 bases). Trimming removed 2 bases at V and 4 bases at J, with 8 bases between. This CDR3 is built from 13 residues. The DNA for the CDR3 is TGTGCCAGCAGTTTAATAGGGGGCACTGAAGCTTTCTTT. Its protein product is CASSLIGGTEAFF.

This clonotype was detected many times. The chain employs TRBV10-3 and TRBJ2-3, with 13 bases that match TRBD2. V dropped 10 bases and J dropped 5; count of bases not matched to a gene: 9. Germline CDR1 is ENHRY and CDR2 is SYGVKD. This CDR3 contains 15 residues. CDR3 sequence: CATGLAGVLGDTQYF. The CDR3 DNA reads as TGTGCCACCGGACTAGCGGGAGTCCTCGGAGATACGCAGTATTTT.

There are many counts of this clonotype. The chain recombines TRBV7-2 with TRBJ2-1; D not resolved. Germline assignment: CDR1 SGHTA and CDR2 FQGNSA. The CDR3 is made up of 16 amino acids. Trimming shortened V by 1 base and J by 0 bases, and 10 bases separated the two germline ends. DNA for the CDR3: TGTGCCAGCAGCTTAGTGCTAACGAGCTCCTACAATGAGCAGTTCTTC. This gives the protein CASSLVLTSSYNEQFF.

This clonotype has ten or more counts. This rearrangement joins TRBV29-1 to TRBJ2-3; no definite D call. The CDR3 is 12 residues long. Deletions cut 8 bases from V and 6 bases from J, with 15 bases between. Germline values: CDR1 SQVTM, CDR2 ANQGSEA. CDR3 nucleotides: TGCAGCTTGCCATGGGGATCGGATACGCAGTATTTT. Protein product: CSLPWGSDTQYF.

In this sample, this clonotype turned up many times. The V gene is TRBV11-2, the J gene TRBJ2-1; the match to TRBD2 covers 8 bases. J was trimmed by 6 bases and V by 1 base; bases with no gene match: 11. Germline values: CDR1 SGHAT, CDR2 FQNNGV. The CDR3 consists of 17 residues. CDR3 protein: CASSLGAGTRNTNEQFF. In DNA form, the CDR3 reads TGTGCCAGCAGCTTAGGAGCCGGGACTAGGAATACCAATGAGCAGTTCTTC.

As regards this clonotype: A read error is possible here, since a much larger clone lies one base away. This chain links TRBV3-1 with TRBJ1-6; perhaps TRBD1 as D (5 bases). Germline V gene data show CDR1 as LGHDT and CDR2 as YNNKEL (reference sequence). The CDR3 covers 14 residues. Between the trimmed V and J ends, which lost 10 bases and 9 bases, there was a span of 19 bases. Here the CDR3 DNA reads TGTGCCATCAGTTCCCAGGGTAGGGGTTCACCCCTCCACTTT. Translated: CAISSQGRGSPLHF.

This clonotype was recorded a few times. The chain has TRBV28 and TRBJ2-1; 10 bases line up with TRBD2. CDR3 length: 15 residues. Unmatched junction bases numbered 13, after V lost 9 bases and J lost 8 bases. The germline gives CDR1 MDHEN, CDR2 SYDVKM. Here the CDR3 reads CASRISSGRFHEQFF. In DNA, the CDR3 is TGTGCCAGTAGAATCAGTAGCGGGAGGTTCCATGAGCAGTTCTTC.

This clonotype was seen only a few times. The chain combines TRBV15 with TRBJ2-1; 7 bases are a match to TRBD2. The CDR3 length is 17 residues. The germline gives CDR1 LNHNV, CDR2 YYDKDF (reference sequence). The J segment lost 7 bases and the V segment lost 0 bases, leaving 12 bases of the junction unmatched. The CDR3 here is CATSRDGAGEVWNEQFF. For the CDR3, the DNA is TGTGCCACCAGCAGAGATGGTGCGGGAGAGGTCTGGAATGAGCAGTTCTTC.

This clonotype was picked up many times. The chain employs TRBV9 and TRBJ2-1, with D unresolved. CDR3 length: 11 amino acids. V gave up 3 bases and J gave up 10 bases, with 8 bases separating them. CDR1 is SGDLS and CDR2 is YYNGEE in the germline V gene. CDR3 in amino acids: CASSAGREQFF. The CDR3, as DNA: TGTGCCAGCAGCGCCGGTCGGGAGCAGTTCTTC.

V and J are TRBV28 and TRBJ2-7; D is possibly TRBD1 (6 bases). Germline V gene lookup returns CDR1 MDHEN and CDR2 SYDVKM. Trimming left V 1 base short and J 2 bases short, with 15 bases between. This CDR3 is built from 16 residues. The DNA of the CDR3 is TGTGCCAGCAGTTTATCCCCCAACCAGGGGACCTACGAGCAGTACGTC. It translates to CASSLSPNQGTYEQYV.

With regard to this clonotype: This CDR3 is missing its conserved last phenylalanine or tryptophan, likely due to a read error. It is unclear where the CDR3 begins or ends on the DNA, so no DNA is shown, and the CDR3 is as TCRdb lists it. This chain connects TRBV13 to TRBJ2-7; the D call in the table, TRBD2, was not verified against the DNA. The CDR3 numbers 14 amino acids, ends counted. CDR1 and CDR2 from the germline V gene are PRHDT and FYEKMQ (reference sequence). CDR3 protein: CASSLPTESPEAYL.

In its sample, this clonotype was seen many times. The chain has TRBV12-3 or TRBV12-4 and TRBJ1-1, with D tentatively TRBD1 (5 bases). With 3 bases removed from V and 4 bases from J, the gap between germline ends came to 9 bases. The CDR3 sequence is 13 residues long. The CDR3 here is CASSFVGVTEAFF. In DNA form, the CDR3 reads TGTGCCAGCAGTTTCGTAGGGGTCACTGAAGCTTTCTTT.

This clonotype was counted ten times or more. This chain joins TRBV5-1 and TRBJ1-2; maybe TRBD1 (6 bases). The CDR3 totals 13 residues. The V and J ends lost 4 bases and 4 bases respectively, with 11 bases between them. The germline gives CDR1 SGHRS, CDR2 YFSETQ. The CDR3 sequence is CASSGGGTYGYTF. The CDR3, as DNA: TGCGCCAGCAGCGGCGGGGGCACCTATGGCTACACCTTC.

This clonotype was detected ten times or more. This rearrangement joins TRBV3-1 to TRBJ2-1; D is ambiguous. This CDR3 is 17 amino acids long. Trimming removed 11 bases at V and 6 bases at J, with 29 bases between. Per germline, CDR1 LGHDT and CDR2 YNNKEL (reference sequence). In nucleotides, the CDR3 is TGTGCCTCCTGCCTGCTGCCTCCGGCAGTGGTTTCCAATGAGCAGTTCTTC. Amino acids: CASCLLPPAVVSNEQFF.

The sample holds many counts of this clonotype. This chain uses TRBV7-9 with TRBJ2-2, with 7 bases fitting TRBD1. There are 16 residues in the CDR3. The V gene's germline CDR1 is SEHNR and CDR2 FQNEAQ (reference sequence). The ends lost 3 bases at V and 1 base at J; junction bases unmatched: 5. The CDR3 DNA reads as TGTGCCAGCAGCTTCCCGGGACAGCAGAACACCGGGGAGCTGTTTTTT. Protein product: CASSFPGQQNTGELFF.

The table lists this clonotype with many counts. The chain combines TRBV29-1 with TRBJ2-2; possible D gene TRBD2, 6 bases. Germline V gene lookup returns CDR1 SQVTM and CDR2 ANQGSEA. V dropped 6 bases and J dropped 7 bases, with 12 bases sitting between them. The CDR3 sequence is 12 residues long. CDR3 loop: CSVGTPLGELFF. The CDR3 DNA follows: TGCAGCGTCGGGACTCCCCTCGGGGAGCTGTTTTTT.

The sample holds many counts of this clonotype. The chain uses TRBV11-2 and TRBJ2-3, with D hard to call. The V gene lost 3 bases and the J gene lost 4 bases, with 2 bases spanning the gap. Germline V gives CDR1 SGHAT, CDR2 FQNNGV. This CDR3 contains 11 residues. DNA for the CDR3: TGTGCCAGCAGCTTGGCAGATACGCAGTATTTT. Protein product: CASSLADTQYF.

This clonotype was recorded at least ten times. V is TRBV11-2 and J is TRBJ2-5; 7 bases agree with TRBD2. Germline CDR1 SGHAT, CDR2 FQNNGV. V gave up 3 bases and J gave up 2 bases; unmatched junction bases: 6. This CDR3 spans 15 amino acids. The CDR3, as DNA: TGTGCCAGCAGCTTGGAACTAGCGATACAAGAGACCCAGTACTTC. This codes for CASSLELAIQETQYF.

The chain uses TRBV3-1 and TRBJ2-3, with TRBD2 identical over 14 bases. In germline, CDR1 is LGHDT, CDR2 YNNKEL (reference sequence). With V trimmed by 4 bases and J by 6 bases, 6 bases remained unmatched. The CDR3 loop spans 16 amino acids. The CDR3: CASSRGLAGEGDTQYF. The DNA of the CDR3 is TGTGCCAGCAGCCGGGGACTAGCGGGGGAGGGGGATACGCAGTATTTT.

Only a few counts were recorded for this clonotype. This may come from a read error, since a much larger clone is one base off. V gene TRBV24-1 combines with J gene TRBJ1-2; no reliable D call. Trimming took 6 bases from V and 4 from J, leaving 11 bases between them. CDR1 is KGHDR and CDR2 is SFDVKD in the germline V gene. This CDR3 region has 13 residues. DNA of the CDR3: TGTGCCACCAGTCAGGACGGAGGCTATGGCTACACCTTC. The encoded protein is CATSQDGGYGYTF.

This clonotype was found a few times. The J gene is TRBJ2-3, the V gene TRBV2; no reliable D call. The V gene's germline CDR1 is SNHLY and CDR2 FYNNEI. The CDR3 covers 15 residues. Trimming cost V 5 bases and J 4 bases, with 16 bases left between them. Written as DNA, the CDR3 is TGTGCCAGCAGTTCCCGACGCAACGGCGCAGATACGCAGTATTTT. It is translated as CASSSRRNGADTQYF.

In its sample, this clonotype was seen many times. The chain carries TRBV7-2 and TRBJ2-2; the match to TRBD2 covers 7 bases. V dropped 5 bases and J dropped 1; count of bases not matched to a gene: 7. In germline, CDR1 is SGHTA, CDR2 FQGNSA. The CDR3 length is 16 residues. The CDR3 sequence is CASSPGGGKNTGELFF. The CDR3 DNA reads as TGTGCCAGCAGCCCCGGGGGAGGGAAGAACACCGGGGAGCTGTTTTTT.

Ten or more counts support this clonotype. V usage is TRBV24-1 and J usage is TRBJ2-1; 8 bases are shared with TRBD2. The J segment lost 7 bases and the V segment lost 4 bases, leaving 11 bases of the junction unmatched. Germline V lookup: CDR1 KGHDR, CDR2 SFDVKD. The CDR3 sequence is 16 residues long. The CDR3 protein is CATSDFGRAGANEQFF. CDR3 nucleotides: TGTGCCACCAGTGACTTCGGGAGGGCCGGGGCGAATGAGCAGTTCTTC.

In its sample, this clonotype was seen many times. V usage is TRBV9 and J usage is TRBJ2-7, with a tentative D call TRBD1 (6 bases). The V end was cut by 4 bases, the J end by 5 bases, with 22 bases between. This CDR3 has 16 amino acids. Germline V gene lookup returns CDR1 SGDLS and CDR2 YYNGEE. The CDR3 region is CASSPTGTSIPNEQYF. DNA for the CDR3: TGTGCCAGCAGCCCAACAGGGACCTCCATCCCCAACGAGCAGTACTTC.